These 2 T cell receptor beta chains originate from one sample sequenced in a study of T cell changes during pregnancy in multiple sclerosis. Sequencing used immunoSEQ multiplex PCR; TCRdb keeps in-frame clones, though not all of them. This table holds some 110,000 clones, roughly 90% found once. This sample comprised peripheral blood, obtained in the third trimester of pregnancy. These receptor sequences come from a female donor with multiple sclerosis, enrolled in a pregnancy study.

This clone was counted a few times. The rearrangement uses TRBV10-2 and TRBJ1-2; maybe TRBD1 (6 bases). CDR1 and CDR2 (germline): WSHSY, SAAADI. CDR3 length: 12 residues. The ends were cut back, 6 bases at V and 5 bases at J, with 10 bases in the middle. CDR3 region: CASSRQDYGYTF. The CDR3 DNA is TGCGCCAGCAGCAGACAGGATTATGGCTACACCTTC.

This rearrangement joins TRBV9 to TRBJ2-6, with D tentatively TRBD1 (6 bases). V was pared by 3 bases and J by 0 bases, with 10 bases between. CDR1 is SGDLS and CDR2 is YYNGEE in the germline V gene. The CDR3 runs to 16 residues. The CDR3 region has the DNA TGTGCCAGCAGCGCCCTAGGGGGCTCTGGGGCCAACGTCCTGACTTTC. Encoded protein: CASSALGGSGANVLTF.